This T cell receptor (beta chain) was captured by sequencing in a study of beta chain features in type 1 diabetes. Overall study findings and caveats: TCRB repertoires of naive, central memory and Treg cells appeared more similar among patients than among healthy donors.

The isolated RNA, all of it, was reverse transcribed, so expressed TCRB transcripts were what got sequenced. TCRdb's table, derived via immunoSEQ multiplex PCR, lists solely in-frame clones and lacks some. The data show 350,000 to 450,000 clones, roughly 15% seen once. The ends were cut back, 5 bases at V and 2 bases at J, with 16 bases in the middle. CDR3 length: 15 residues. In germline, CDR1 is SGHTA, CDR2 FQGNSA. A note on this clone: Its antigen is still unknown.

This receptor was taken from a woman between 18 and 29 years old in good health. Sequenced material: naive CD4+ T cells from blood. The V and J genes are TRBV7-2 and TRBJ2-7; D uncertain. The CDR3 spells CASSPNLSRPYEQYF. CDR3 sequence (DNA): TGTGCCAGCAGCCCAAATTTGAGCAGGCCCTACGAGCAGTACTTC.